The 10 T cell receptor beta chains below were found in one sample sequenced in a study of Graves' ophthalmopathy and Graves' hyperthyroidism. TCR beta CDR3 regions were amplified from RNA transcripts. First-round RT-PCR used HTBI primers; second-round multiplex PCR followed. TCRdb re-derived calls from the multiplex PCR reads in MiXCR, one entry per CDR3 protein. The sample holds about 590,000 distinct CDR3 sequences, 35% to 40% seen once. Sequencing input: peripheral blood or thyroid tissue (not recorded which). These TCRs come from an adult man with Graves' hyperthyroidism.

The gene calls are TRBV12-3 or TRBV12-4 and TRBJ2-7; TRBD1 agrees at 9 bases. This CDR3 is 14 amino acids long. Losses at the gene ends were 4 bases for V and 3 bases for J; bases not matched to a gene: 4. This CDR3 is CASSYGTGNYEQYF. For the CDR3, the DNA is TGTGCCAGCAGTTACGGGACAGGGAACTACGAGCAGTACTTC.

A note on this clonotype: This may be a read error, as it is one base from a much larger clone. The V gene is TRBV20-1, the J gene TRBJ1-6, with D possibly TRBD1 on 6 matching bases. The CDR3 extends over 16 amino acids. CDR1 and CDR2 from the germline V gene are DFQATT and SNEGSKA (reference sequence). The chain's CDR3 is CSGRGGESSYNSPLHF. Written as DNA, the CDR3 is TGCAGTGGTAGAGGGGGGGAAAGCTCCTATAATTCACCCCTCCACTTT.

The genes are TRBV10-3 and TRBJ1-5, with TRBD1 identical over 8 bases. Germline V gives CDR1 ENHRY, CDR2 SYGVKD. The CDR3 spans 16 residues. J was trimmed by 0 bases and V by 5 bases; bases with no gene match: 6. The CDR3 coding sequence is TGTGCCATCAGTCAGGACAGGGCTTATAGCAATCAGCCCCAGCATTTT. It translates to CAISQDRAYSNQPQHF.

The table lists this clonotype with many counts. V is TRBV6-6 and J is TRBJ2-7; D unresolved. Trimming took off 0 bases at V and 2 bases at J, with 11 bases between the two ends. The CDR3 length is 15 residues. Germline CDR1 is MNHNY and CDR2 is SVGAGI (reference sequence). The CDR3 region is CASSYSTGGAYEQYF. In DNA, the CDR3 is TGTGCCAGCAGTTACTCGACCGGCGGAGCCTACGAGCAGTACTTC.

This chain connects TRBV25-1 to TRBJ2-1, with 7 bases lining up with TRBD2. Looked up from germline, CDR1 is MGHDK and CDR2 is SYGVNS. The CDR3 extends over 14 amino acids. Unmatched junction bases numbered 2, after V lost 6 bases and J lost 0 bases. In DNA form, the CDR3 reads TGTGCCAGCAGCGGGGGGAGCTCCTACAATGAGCAGTTCTTC. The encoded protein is CASSGGSSYNEQFF. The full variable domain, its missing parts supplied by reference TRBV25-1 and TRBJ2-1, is EADIYQTPRYLVIGTGKKITLECSQTMGHDKMYWYQQDPGMELHLIHYSYGVNSTEKGDLSSESTVSRIRTEHFPLTLESARPSHTSQYLCASSGGSSYNEQFFGPGTRLTVL.

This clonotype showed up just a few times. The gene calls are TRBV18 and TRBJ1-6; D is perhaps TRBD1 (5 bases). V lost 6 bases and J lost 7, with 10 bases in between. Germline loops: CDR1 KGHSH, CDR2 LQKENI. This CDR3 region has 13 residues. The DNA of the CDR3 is TGTGCCAGCTCCGCCGGGGGGAATTCACCCCTCCACTTT. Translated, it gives CASSAGGNSPLHF.

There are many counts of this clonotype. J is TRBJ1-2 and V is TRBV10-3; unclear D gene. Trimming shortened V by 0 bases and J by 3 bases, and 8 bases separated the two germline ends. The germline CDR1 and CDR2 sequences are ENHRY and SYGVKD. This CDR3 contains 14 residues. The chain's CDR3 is CAISESDHHYGYTF. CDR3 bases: TGTGCCATCAGTGAGTCGGATCACCACTATGGCTACACCTTC.

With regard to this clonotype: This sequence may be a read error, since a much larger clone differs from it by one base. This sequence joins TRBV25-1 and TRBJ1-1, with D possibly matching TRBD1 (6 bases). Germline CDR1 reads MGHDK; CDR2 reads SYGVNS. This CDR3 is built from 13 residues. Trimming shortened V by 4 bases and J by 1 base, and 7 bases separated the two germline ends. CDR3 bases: TGTGCCAGCAGTGCAGGGGAGAACACTGAAGCTTTCTTT. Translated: CASSAGENTEAFF.

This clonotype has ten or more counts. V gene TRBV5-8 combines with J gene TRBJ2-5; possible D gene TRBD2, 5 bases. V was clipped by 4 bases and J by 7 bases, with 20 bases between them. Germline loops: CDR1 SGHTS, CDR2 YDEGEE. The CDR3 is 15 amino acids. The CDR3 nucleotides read TGTGCCAGCAGCCCCCCCGGACCGAGCGGAGGGACCCAGTACTTC. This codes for CASSPPGPSGGTQYF.

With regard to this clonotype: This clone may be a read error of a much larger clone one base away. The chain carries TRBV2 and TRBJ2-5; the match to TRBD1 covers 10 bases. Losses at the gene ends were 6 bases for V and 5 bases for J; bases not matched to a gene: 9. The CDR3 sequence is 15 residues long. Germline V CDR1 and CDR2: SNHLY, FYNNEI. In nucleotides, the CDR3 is TGTGCCAGCAGCTTCGGAGGGGGACAGGGGGAGACCCAGTACTTC. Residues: CASSFGGGQGETQYF.